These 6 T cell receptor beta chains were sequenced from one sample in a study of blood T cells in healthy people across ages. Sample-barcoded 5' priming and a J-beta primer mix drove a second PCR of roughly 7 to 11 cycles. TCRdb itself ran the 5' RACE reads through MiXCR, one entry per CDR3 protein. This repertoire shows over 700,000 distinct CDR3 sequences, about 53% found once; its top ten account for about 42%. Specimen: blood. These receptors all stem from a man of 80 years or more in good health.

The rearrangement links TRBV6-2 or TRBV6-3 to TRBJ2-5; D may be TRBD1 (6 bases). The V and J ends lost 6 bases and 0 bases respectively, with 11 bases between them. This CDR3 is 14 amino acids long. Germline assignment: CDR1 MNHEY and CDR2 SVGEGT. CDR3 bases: TGTGCCAGCAGCCGTGGACAGAACCAAGAGACCCAGTACTTC. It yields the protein CASSRGQNQETQYF.

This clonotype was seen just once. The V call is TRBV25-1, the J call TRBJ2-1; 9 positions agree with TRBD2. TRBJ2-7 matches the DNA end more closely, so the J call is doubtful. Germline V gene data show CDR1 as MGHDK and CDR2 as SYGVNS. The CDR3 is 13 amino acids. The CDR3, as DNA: TGTGCCAGCAGGCTAGCGGGGTACAATGAGCAGTACTTC. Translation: CASRLAGYNEQYF.

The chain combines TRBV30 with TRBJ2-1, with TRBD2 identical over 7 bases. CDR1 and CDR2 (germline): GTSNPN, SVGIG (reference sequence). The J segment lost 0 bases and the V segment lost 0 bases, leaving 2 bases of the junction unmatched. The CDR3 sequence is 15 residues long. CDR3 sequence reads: CAWSVRGSSYNEQFF. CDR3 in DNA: TGTGCCTGGAGTGTACGCGGGAGCTCCTACAATGAGCAGTTCTTC.

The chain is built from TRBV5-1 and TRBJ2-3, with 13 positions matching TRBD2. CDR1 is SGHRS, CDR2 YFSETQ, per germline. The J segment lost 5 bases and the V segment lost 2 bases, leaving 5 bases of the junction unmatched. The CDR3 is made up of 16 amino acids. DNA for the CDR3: TGCGCCAGCAGCTTTGGGACTAGCGGGATGGTAGATACGCAGTATTTT. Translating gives CASSFGTSGMVDTQYF.

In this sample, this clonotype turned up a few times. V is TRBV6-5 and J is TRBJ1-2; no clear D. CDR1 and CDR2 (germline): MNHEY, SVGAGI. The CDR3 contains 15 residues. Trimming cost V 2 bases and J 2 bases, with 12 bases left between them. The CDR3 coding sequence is TGTGCCAGCAGTTACAGGGAAGGGAAAAACTATGGCTACACCTTC. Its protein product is CASSYREGKNYGYTF.

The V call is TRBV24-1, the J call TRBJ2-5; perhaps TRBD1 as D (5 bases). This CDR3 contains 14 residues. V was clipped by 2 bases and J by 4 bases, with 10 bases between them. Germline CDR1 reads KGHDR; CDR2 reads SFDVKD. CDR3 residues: CATSDSGYRETQYF. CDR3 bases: TGTGCCACCAGTGATTCAGGGTACAGAGAGACCCAGTACTTC.